This TCR beta chain was documented in a study of Tregs in tolerant kidney transplant recipients. For the study at large: Related graft donors supplied nonmyeloablative bone marrow transplants, and mixed chimerism was transient.

Study outcomes and limitations: Activated donor B cell expansion appeared to reveal the most relevant donor-specific TCRbeta repertoire. Validation in larger populations is needed because few patients were studied.

Only in-frame clones appear in the TCRdb table, and some are missing; sequencing was by immunoSEQ multiplex PCR. The sample contains roughly 99,000 clones, 90% to 95% of which appear only once. The length of the CDR3 is 14 residues. CDR1 and CDR2 from the germline V gene are LNHDA and SQIVND (reference sequence). V shed 4 bases and J 10 bases; nucleotides not matched to a gene: 5. Thawed PBMCs were FACS-sorted into unstimulated CD4+CD25+CD127- regulatory T cells, CD4+CD25- non-regulatory cells, CD4 and CD8 cells. In the case of this clone: The antigen is undetermined. This specimen includes other DNA sequences encoding the same CDR3.

The chain carries TRBV19 and TRBJ1-6; 9 positions agree with TRBD1. Sample: CD4+ T cells from blood, taken before the transplant. This clonotype was sampled from a human donor who received a combined kidney and bone marrow transplant. The CDR3 region is CASSTRDRESPLHF. CDR3 DNA: TGTGCCAGTAGTACCCGGGACAGGGAGTCACCCCTCCACTTT.